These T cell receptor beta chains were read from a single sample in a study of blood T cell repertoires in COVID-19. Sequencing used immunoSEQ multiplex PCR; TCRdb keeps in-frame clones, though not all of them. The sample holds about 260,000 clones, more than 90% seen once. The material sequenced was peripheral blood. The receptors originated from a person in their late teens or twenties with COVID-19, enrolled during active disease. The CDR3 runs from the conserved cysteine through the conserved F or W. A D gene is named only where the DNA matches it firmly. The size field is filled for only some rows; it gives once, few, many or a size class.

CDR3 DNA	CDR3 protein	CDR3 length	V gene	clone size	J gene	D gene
TGCAGCGTCCCGGTCTACAATGAGCAGTTCTTC	CSVPVYNEQFF	11	TRBV29-1	.	TRBJ2-1	.
TGTGCCAGCAGTGAAGGGAGGGACGGCGGGAAACGCCATGAGCAGTTCTTC	CASSEGRDGGKRHEQFF	17	TRBV25-1	.	TRBJ2-1	TRBD2
TGTGCCAGCAGCTTGGCCGGGACAGGTAACTACGAGCAGTACTTC	CASSLAGTGNYEQYF	15	TRBV5-4	.	TRBJ2-7	TRBD1
TGTGCCAGCAGCCACAGGACAGGGGGCGGATCACCCCTCCACTTT	CASSHRTGGGSPLHF	15	TRBV25-1	.	TRBJ1-6	TRBD1
TGTGCCAGCAAAGGGGTTGATCAGCCCCAGCATTTT	CASKGVDQPQHF	12	TRBV6-6	.	TRBJ1-5	.
TGTGCCAGCAGTTTAGTAGGGGCCCAAGAGACCCAGTACTTC	CASSLVGAQETQYF	14	TRBV27	.	TRBJ2-5	.
TGTGCCAGCAGCTCCGCGCTAAGCTCCTACAATGAGCAGTTCTTC	CASSSALSSYNEQFF	15	TRBV7-9	.	TRBJ2-1	.
TGTGCCAGCAGTGGAACCCTAGCGGGAGCCTACAATGAGCAGTTCTTC	CASSGTLAGAYNEQFF	16	TRBV6-1	.	TRBJ2-1	TRBD2
TGTGCCAGCAGCGCCCTTAGGGGAGGGGAAGCTTTCTTT	CASSALRGGEAFF	13	TRBV9	.	TRBJ1-1	.
TGTGCCAGCAGTTCACGAGGAGGCTACACCTTC	CASSSRGGYTF	11	TRBV25-1	.	TRBJ1-2	.
TGTGCCAGCAGTTCACAGGGATCCTACGAGCAGTACTTC	CASSSQGSYEQYF	13	TRBV27	.	TRBJ2-7	.
TGCGCCAGCAGCCAGGCTGACCGGGACAATGAGCAGTTCTTC	CASSQADRDNEQFF	14	TRBV4-3	.	TRBJ2-1	.
TGTGCCAGCAGTTACTCGAACGGACTTTATCCGTTCTTC	CASSYSNGLYPFF	13	TRBV6-5	.	TRBJ2-1	.
TGTGCCAGCAGCCCCCCGACAGTAGGTGAAGCTTTCTTT	CASSPPTVGEAFF	13	TRBV7-2	.	TRBJ1-1	.
TGCGCCAGCAGCCACCCCGTAGCGGGCGTCTACGAGCAGTACTTC	CASSHPVAGVYEQYF	15	TRBV4-1	once	TRBJ2-7	TRBD2
TGCAGCGGCGGGGTAGGGGAATTTGAAGCTTTCTTT	CSGGVGEFEAFF	12	TRBV29-1	once	TRBJ1-1	.
TGTGCCAGCAGTCAGGGACTAGCGGAATACGAGCAGTACTTC	CASSQGLAEYEQYF	14	TRBV6-4	once	TRBJ2-7	TRBD2
TGTGCCAGTAGGGAAGGGACAGGGGGAAACTATGGCTACACCTTC	CASREGTGGNYGYTF	15	TRBV19	few	TRBJ1-2	TRBD1
TGTGCCAGCAGTTTTCCTAATCAGCCCCAGCATTTT	CASSFPNQPQHF	12	TRBV6-2/TRBV6-3	.	TRBJ1-5	.
TGTGCCAGCAGCTTGGATACAGGGGGCACTGAAGCTTTCTTT	CASSLDTGGTEAFF	14	TRBV7-6	.	TRBJ1-1	TRBD1
TGCGCCAGCAGCCTGACCGGGACAGGGGGCGGGGAGACCCAGTACTTC	CASSLTGTGGGETQYF	16	TRBV4-1	.	TRBJ2-5	TRBD1
TGTGCCAGCAGTTCCAGGGTGACTAACTATGGCTACACCTTC	CASSSRVTNYGYTF	14	TRBV27	.	TRBJ1-2	.
TGTGCCAGCAGGGGGGGACAGGGGGCCTACACTGAAGCTTTCTTT	CASRGGQGAYTEAFF	15	TRBV2	few	TRBJ1-1	TRBD1
TGTGCCAGCAGCCAAGGAAGCGGGACAAAAAAGACCCAGTACTTC	CASSQGSGTKKTQYF	15	TRBV4-2	.	TRBJ2-5	.
TGTGCCAGCTCGACGGGACAGGGGGCGGACTATGGCTACACCTTC	CASSTGQGADYGYTF	15	TRBV6-5	.	TRBJ1-2	TRBD1
TGTGCCAGCAGCTGGAGGGGGCGCGAGCAGTACTTC	CASSWRGREQYF	12	TRBV5-6	.	TRBJ2-7	.
TGTGCCAGCAGTTACGGAGGCAGGGGCACCGGGGAGCTGTTTTTT	CASSYGGRGTGELFF	15	TRBV6-2/TRBV6-3	.	TRBJ2-2	.
TGTGCCAGCAGCCAAGTATCCCCACGACTAGCGGGGATATACGAGCAGTACTTC	CASSQVSPRLAGIYEQYF	18	TRBV3-1/TRBV3-2	few	TRBJ2-7	TRBD2
TGTGCCAGTAGACGAAACGTGGCGGGGCACTCAAACAATGAGCAGTTCTTC	CASRRNVAGHSNNEQFF	17	TRBV19	.	TRBJ2-1	.
TGTGCCAGCAGTCTACAGGGAGATCAGCCCCAGCATTTT	CASSLQGDQPQHF	13	TRBV27	.	TRBJ1-5	.
TGTGCCAGCAGCCCTCTACCCCAAAGCACAGATACGCAGTATTTT	CASSPLPQSTDTQYF	15	TRBV9	.	TRBJ2-3	.
TGTGCCACGAACCCGGGAATGAACATTCAGTACTTC	CATNPGMNIQYF	12	TRBV6-5	few	TRBJ2-4	.
TGTGCCAGCTCACCCCAACTAGCGGCCACAGATACGCAGTATTTT	CASSPQLAATDTQYF	15	TRBV18	.	TRBJ2-3	TRBD2
TGTGCCAGCAGCTTGAGTGGTGGCGGCGAGCAGTACTTC	CASSLSGGGEQYF	13	TRBV11-3	.	TRBJ2-7	.
TGCAGTGCCGTCCGGGGGGGCACAGATACGCAGTATTTT	CSAVRGGTDTQYF	13	TRBV29-1	.	TRBJ2-3	TRBD2
TGCGCCAGCAGCCTATCACAGGGGGCGGGGACTGAAGCTTTCTTT	CASSLSQGAGTEAFF	15	TRBV4-1	.	TRBJ1-1	TRBD1
TGTGCCAGCAGTTACGATACCCAGACTTGGTACGAGCAGTACTTC	CASSYDTQTWYEQYF	15	TRBV6-5	.	TRBJ2-7	.
TGTGCCAGCAGCTTTGGGGGAGGCGGAGAGACCCAGTACTTC	CASSFGGGGETQYF	14	TRBV7-2	.	TRBJ2-5	.
TGTGCCAGCAGTGAAGCTCGCGTAGTCCACGAGCAGTACTTC	CASSEARVVHEQYF	14	TRBV6-1	.	TRBJ2-7	.
TGCGCCAGCAGCTTGGGACTAGCCTCCTACGAGCAGTACTTC	CASSLGLASYEQYF	14	TRBV5-1	.	TRBJ2-7	TRBD2
TGTGCCAGCAGCCAAGATCCGGGGACGGGAGGGACTAGCGGGGGAAGCAATGAGCAGTTCTTC	CASSQDPGTGGTSGGSNEQFF	21	TRBV3-1/TRBV3-2	.	TRBJ2-1	TRBD2
TGTGCCAGCAAACGACAGGGGACCACCGGGGAGCTGTTTTTT	CASKRQGTTGELFF	14	TRBV25-1	.	TRBJ2-2	TRBD1
TGCGCCAGCAGGCCGGGACTAGGTGGCAATGAGCAGTTCTTC	CASRPGLGGNEQFF	14	TRBV5-1	once	TRBJ2-1	TRBD2
TGTGCCAGTACGACAGGGACCACTGAAGCTTTCTTT	CASTTGTTEAFF	12	TRBV19	.	TRBJ1-1	TRBD1
TGTGCCAGCAGCTTGGAAGGGGTTTGGTCTGGCTACACCTTC	CASSLEGVWSGYTF	14	TRBV5-4	.	TRBJ1-2	.
TGTGCCAGCTCACCGGGGCGCACAGATACGCAGTATTTT	CASSPGRTDTQYF	13	TRBV18	.	TRBJ2-3	.
TGTGCCAGCAGTTTATCCAGATCCTACGAGCAGTACTTC	CASSLSRSYEQYF	13	TRBV27	.	TRBJ2-7	.
TGTGCCAGCAGTGACGAGGCCGTAAATCGCCTGCGAGCTTTCTTT	CASSDEAVNRLRAFF	15	TRBV2	.	TRBJ1-1	.
TGTGCCAGCAGTTTCCAGGGGAGTGCAGATACGCAGTATTTT	CASSFQGSADTQYF	14	TRBV27	.	TRBJ2-3	.
TGTGCCATCAGTGAGTACGGAGGGACAGGGACCCAGTACTTC	CAISEYGGTGTQYF	14	TRBV10-3	.	TRBJ2-5	TRBD1
TGTGCCAGTTCTAGCCGGGGTTACGAGCAGTACTTC	CASSSRGYEQYF	12	TRBV28	.	TRBJ2-7	.
TGTGCCAGCAGCGACCCAGCGGGAACAGGGGGCTTCTATGGCTACACCTTC	CASSDPAGTGGFYGYTF	17	TRBV9	.	TRBJ1-2	TRBD1